This T cell receptor beta chain was recorded in a study of blood T cell repertoires in COVID-19. Study background: From T cells, B-cell-depleted T cells, or PBMCs came the material, which was cDNA or gDNA.

In the study's own analysis: From reference gene primer amplification, estimates of nucleated cell counts were derived. Sequencing used immunoSEQ multiplex PCR; TCRdb keeps in-frame clones, though not all of them. V, J and clone size reflect that table, while D and trimming were determined from the DNA. The sample has roughly 100,000 clones, roughly 89% seen once. The CDR3 loop spans 17 amino acids. Germline trimming cut 5 bases from V and 4 bases from J; bases unmatched to any gene: 12. The germline V gene has CDR1 SGHAT and CDR2 FQNNGV. The sequencing input was peripheral blood. V and J are TRBV11-2 and TRBJ2-3; 10 positions agree with TRBD2. The sequence derives from a human donor in a cohort sampled during active COVID-19. CDR3 sequence reads: CASSRNPSGSGADTQYF. The CDR3, as DNA: TGTGCCAGCAGCCGAAACCCTAGCGGGAGCGGGGCAGATACGCAGTATTTT.